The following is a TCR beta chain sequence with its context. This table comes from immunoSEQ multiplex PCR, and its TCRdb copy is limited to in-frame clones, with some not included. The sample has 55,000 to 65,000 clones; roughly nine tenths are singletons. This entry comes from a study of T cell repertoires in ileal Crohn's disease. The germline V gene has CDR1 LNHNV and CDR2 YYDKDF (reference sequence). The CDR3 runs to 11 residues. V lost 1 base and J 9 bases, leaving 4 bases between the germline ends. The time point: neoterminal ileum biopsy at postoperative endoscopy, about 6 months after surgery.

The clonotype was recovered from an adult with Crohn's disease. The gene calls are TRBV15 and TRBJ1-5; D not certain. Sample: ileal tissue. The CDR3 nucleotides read TGTGCCACCAGCAGAGCGGGGCCCCAGCATTTT. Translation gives CATSRAGPQHF.